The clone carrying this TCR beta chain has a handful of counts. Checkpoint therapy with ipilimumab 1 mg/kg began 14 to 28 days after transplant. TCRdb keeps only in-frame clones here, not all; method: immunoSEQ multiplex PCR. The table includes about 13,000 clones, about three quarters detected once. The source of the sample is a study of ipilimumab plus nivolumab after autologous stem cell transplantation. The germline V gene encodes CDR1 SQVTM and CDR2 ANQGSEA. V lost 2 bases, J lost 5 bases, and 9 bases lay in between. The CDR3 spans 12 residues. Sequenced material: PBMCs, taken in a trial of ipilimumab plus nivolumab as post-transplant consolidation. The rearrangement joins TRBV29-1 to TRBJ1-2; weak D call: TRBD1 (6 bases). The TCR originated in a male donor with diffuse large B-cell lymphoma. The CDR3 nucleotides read TGCAGCGTTGAAAGGGGGAAGTATGGCTACACCTTC. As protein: CSVERGKYGYTF.